The clone carrying this TCR beta chain showed up just once. In the source study's methods: Amplifying reference gene primers gave estimates of nucleated cell counts. TCRdb's table, derived via immunoSEQ multiplex PCR, lists solely in-frame clones and lacks some. V, J and clone size were drawn from that table, and D and trimming were deduced from the DNA. The sample consists of around 370,000 clones, more than 70% of them appearing once. The sample comes from a study of blood T cell repertoires in COVID-19. Study-level background: The origin of the acute and convalescent COVID-19 samples was the United States, Italy and Spain.

Cohort allocation depended upon clinical history that participants reported. Resolution of symptoms, clearance, or two negative PCRs was present in recovered Cohort 3 donors. The sequence derives from a woman between 18 and 30 years old who had recovered from COVID-19. The specimen sequenced was PBMCs or T cells enriched from blood (not recorded which).

The CDR3 DNA reads TGTGCCAGCAGCTTGATAGCGGGGGGGACGAGGACCCAGTACTTC. Protein product: CASSLIAGGTRTQYF. This rearrangement joins TRBV5-4 to TRBJ2-5; 11 positions match TRBD2. V lost 1 base to trimming and J lost 7 bases; unmatched junction nucleotides: 6. This CDR3 has 15 amino acids. Germline lookup yields CDR1 SGHNT and CDR2 YYREEE (reference sequence).